This passage covers 18 T cell receptor beta chains from one sample sequenced in a study of shared clonotypes between healthy human individuals. The assay was immunoSEQ multiplex PCR, and TCRdb's table has in-frame clones only and misses some. This sample has about 680,000 clones, with under 80% found just once. The sequencing input was memory CD4+ T cells sorted from blood. Noted subset: CD45RA-negative fraction. The receptors shown here come from a woman aged 30 to 39 in good health.

In the case of this clone: Being one base from a much bigger clone, this may be a read error. The rearrangement links TRBV13 to TRBJ2-7; no reliable D call. V gave up 1 base and J gave up 4 bases, with 2 bases separating them. There are 11 residues in the CDR3. The V gene's germline CDR1 is PRHDT and CDR2 FYEKMQ (reference sequence). CDR3 sequence: CASSLVYEQYF. The CDR3 nucleotides read TGTGCCAGCAGCTTAGTTTACGAGCAGTACTTC.

V and J are TRBV7-9 and TRBJ2-7; D is possibly TRBD1 (6 bases). The CDR3 is 14 amino acids. Germline assignment: CDR1 SEHNR and CDR2 FQNEAQ (reference sequence). V was cut by 1 base and J by 3 bases, with 10 bases left in between. This CDR3 is CASSLDRDLYEQYF. The CDR3 DNA reads TGTGCCAGCAGCTTAGACAGGGACCTCTACGAGCAGTACTTC.

The chain employs TRBV6-5 and TRBJ2-7; TRBD2 matches at 16 bases. The trim removed 10 bases at V and 7 bases at J, leaving 7 bases unmatched. Germline V gene sequence: CDR1 MNHEY, CDR2 SVGAGI. This CDR3 is built from 14 residues. CDR3 protein: CATGTSGRGREQYF. The CDR3 DNA sequence: TGTGCCACCGGGACTAGCGGGAGGGGTAGGGAGCAGTACTTC.

This clone was counted a single time. V usage is TRBV6-5 and J usage is TRBJ2-3; D gene uncertain. CDR1 is MNHEY and CDR2 is SVGAGI in the germline V gene. The CDR3 is 13 residues long. Deletions cut 1 base from V and 0 bases from J, with 2 bases between. CDR3: CASSYWSTDTQYF. The CDR3, as DNA: TGTGCCAGCAGTTACTGGAGCACAGATACGCAGTATTTT.

J is TRBJ1-1 and V is TRBV25-1; tentatively, D is TRBD1 (5 bases). The V end lost 6 bases, the J end lost 3 bases, and 14 bases lay between the germline ends. The CDR3 covers 14 residues. Germline V gives CDR1 MGHDK, CDR2 SYGVNS. The CDR3: CASRPPGGDTEAFF. The CDR3 nucleotides are TGTGCCAGCAGACCCCCCGGGGGAGACACTGAAGCTTTCTTT.

The chain joins TRBV5-1 to TRBJ2-1; 7 bases align to TRBD2. The CDR3 spans 16 residues. The germline V gene encodes CDR1 SGHRS and CDR2 YFSETQ. V was clipped by 3 bases and J by 0 bases; unmatched bases: 6. In DNA, the CDR3 is TGCGCCAGCAGCTCCCAGGGCGGGAGCTCCTACAATGAGCAGTTCTTC. This sequence encodes CASSSQGGSSYNEQFF.

The rearrangement uses TRBV10-3 and TRBJ2-2; D is uncertain. V was trimmed by 4 bases and J by 4 bases, leaving 4 bases between them. The CDR3 runs 12 residues. Germline V gene lookup returns CDR1 ENHRY and CDR2 SYGVKD. Here the CDR3 reads CAISVGTGELFF. Written as DNA, the CDR3 is TGTGCCATCAGTGTGGGCACCGGGGAGCTGTTTTTT.

A few counts support this clone. J is TRBJ2-1 and V is TRBV7-9, with D unresolved. The CDR3 length is 12 residues. V lost 4 bases and J 9 bases, leaving 10 bases between the germline ends. Germline V lookup: CDR1 SEHNR, CDR2 FQNEAQ (reference sequence). CDR3 sequence reads: CASSSTGTEQFF. CDR3 DNA sequence: TGTGCCAGCAGCTCAACGGGCACTGAGCAGTTCTTC. The whole variable domain, filled in from reference TRBV7-9 and TRBJ2-1, reads DTGVSQNPRHKITKRGQNVTFRCDPISEHNRLYWYRQTLGQGPEFLTYFQNEAQLEKSRLLSDRFSAERPKGSFSTLEIQRTEQGDSAMYLCASSSTGTEQFFGPGTRLTVL.

The chain has TRBV10-2 and TRBJ1-2; D unclear. Germline V gives CDR1 WSHSY, CDR2 SAAADI. There are 15 residues in the CDR3. Trimming cost V 1 base and J 6 bases, with 15 bases left between them. CDR3 DNA sequence: TGCGCCAGCAGTGAGTTACAGCCTCCGTCCGATGGCTACACCTTC. It is translated as CASSELQPPSDGYTF.

This rearrangement joins TRBV7-8 to TRBJ1-1; D is ambiguous. V was pared by 5 bases and J by 4 bases, with 20 bases between. Germline values: CDR1 SGHVS, CDR2 FQNEAQ. The CDR3 runs to 16 residues. CDR3 DNA sequence: TGTGCCAGCAGCCCCTCGGTAATCCGGGGTTTCACTGAAGCTTTCTTT. Translated, it gives CASSPSVIRGFTEAFF.

This clone was seen a handful of times. V is TRBV27 and J is TRBJ2-2; D is ambiguous. V lost 6 bases and J 1 base, leaving 12 bases between the germline ends. The germline gives CDR1 MNHEY, CDR2 SMNVEV (reference sequence). The CDR3 spans 15 residues. CDR3 in amino acids: CASRNRALNTGELFF. The CDR3 DNA reads TGTGCCAGCAGGAACCGGGCCCTGAACACCGGGGAGCTGTTTTTT.

V usage is TRBV11-3 and J usage is TRBJ2-7; 7 bases align to TRBD2. This CDR3 contains 14 residues. In germline, CDR1 is SGHNT, CDR2 YENEEA. V gave up 1 base and J gave up 3 bases; unmatched junction bases: 3. CDR3 sequence: CASSLGPSGYEQYF. DNA for the CDR3: TGTGCCAGCAGCTTAGGTCCTAGCGGCTACGAGCAGTACTTC.

The count of this clone is one. The chain has TRBV28 and TRBJ1-5; D may be TRBD1 (6 bases). The CDR3 is 16 amino acids. Trimming removed 6 bases from V and 7 bases from J, with 22 bases in between. Germline CDR1 reads MDHEN; CDR2 reads SYDVKM. The CDR3 here is CASSFSGQRRRQPQHF. The CDR3 region has the DNA TGTGCCAGCAGCTTCTCTGGACAGAGACGAAGGCAGCCCCAGCATTTT. Looking up the rest from reference TRBV28 and TRBJ1-5 gives the full variable domain: DVKVTQSSRYLVKRTGEKVFLECVQDMDHENMFWYRQDPGLGLRLIYFSYDVKMKEKGDIPEGYSVSREKKERFSLILESASTNQTSMYLCASSFSGQRRRQPQHFGDGTRLSIL.

This chain joins TRBV5-5 and TRBJ2-7; D remains unclear. In germline, CDR1 is SGHKS, CDR2 YYEKEE (reference sequence). Trimming shortened V by 4 bases and J by 2 bases, and 7 bases separated the two germline ends. CDR3 length equals 12 residues. The CDR3 reads CASSPTPYEQYF. In DNA form, the CDR3 reads TGTGCCAGCAGCCCCACCCCCTACGAGCAGTACTTC. Based on the CDR3 plus reference TRBV5-5 and TRBJ2-7, the full variable domain is DAGVTQSPTHLIKTRGQQVTLRCSPISGHKSVSWYQQVLGQGPQFIFQYYEKEERGRGNFPDRFSARQFPNYSSELNVNALLLGDSALYLCASSPTPYEQYFGPGTRLTVT.

The rearrangement joins TRBV7-9 to TRBJ2-7; TRBD2 is a possible D gene (6 bases). The CDR3 contains 13 residues. Trimming took 5 bases from V and 5 from J, leaving 13 bases between them. Germline CDR1 is SEHNR and CDR2 is FQNEAQ (reference sequence). The CDR3 nucleotides are TGTGCCAGCAGCGCCCCGACTAGGGACGAGCAGTACTTC. This gives the protein CASSAPTRDEQYF.

In this sample, this clone turned up many times. CDR3 in amino acids: CAWTDRWEQYF. CDR3 in DNA: TGTGCCTGGACGGACAGATGGGAGCAGTACTTC. The J gene is TRBJ2-7, the V gene TRBV30; TRBD1 might be the D (6 bases). V dropped 4 bases and J dropped 7 bases, with 11 bases sitting between them. This CDR3 is built from 11 residues. The germline V gene has CDR1 GTSNPN and CDR2 SVGIG (reference sequence).

In nucleotides, the CDR3 is TGTGCCAGCAGCTTAGTTCCAGGGCTAGAGACCCAGTACTTC. Translated: CASSLVPGLETQYF. This chain uses TRBV7-7 with TRBJ2-5; possible D gene TRBD1, 5 bases. CDR3 length: 14 residues. With 1 base removed from V and 4 bases from J, the gap between germline ends came to 10 bases. The germline gives CDR1 SSHAT, CDR2 FNYEAQ (reference sequence).

V is TRBV7-3 and J is TRBJ2-1; 9 bases map to TRBD2. Losses at the gene ends were 0 bases for V and 8 bases for J; bases not matched to a gene: 11. This CDR3 has 17 residues. Germline loops: CDR1 SGHTA, CDR2 FQGTGA. This CDR3 is CASSLTLRAGGLDEQFF. The CDR3, as DNA: TGTGCCAGCAGCTTAACGTTGCGGGCGGGAGGGCTAGATGAGCAGTTCTTC.